This T cell receptor beta chain was sequenced in a study of patients and donors after allogeneic stem cell transplantation (dated by TCRdb to the early 2020s). Cut back by 4 bases and 5 bases, the V and J ends lie 11 bases apart. From the cysteine through the phenylalanine, the CDR3 covers 13 amino acids. Here the CDR3 DNA is all that survives: 39 bases in frame from base 1. Per the germline V gene (reference sequence), LGHDT is the CDR1 and YNNKEL is the CDR2. Libraries came from RT-PCR. The run used a NextSeq 550. TCRdb itself trimmed the public reads at Q25 with fastp, ran MiXCR and retained productive beta chains. Entries are consolidated by CDR3 protein sequence, retaining the most common genes and DNA. Counted in this sample were approximately 430,000 distinct CDR3 sequences; roughly 17% of them appeared once. The leading ten clones occupy less than 9.5% of the sample. In this sample, this clonotype turned up a few times. The specificity of this receptor is unknown. No base-level quality is on record; no much larger clone is a single base apart.

What was sequenced was blood, either unsorted or a sorted T cell fraction (not recorded which). This receptor was obtained from a human donor who was either an allogeneic HSCT recipient or a stem cell or donor lymphocyte infusion donor (not recorded which). It is not recorded whose cells these are; they may come from a transplant donor. The rearranged chain carries TRBV3-1 and TRBJ1-2, with the D gene call left open. The sequence in DNA is TGTGCCAGCAGCCCAAGAGGGTCGTATGGCTACACCTTC. This sequence encodes CASSPRGSYGYTF.